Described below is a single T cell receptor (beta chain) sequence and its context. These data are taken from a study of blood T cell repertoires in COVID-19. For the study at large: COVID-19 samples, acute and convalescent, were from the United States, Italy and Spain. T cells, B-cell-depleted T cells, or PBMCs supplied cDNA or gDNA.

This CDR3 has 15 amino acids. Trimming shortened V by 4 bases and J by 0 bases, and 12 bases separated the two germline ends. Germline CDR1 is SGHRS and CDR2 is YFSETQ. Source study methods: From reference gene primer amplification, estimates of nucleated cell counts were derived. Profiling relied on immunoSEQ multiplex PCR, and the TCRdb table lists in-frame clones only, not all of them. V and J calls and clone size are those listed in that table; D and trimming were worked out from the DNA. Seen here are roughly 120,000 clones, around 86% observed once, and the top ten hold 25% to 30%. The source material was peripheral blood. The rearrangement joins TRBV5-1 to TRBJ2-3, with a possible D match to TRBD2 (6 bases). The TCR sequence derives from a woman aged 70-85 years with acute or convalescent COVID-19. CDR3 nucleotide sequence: TGCGCCAGCAGCGTGGGACTTCAAAGCACAGATACGCAGTATTTT. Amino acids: CASSVGLQSTDTQYF.